This is a list of T cell receptor beta chains from one sample in a study of cytomegalovirus exposure and HLA in healthy donors. Some clones are missing from TCRdb's copy, which holds only in-frame ones; the method was immunoSEQ multiplex PCR. In the table there are 200,000 or so clones, over 75% of which are singletons. Sequenced sample: PBMCs. All receptors derive from a woman aged 25 to 39 in good health and CMV-seronegative. CDR3s include the opening cysteine and the closing phenylalanine or tryptophan. D genes are given only for firm matches. Where a row states a size, it is once, few, many or the class of an expanded clone; other rows omit it.

>TRBJ2-1|-|few|13|TRBV7-7
TGTGCCAGCAGCCCCACCTGGGGGGATGAGCAGTTCTTC
CASSPTWGDEQFF
>TRBJ1-4|TRBD1|few|17|TRBV19
TGTGCCAGTAGTCCCCTGGGACAGGGATCGGCTAATGAAAAACTGTTTTTT
CASSPLGQGSANEKLFF
>TRBJ1-5|-|few|15|TRBV10-3
TGTGCCATCAGTGAGAGCAGGGTTGGCAATCAGCCCCAGCATTTT
CAISESRVGNQPQHF
>TRBJ1-5|-|-|15|TRBV28
TGTGCCAGCAGCTGGTTGGGGGACTCTAATCAGCCCCAGCATTTT
CASSWLGDSNQPQHF
>TRBJ2-3|TRBD2|-|12|TRBV7-3
TGTGCCAGCAGCTTAGGCGGGGGGGACTGGTATTTT
CASSLGGGDWYF
>TRBJ2-1|TRBD2|-|19|TRBV18
TGTGCCAGCTCACGAGGACTAGCGGCGGCTCTCCCCTCCTACAATGAGCAGTTCTTC
CASSRGLAAALPSYNEQFF
>TRBJ2-2|TRBD2|once|15|TRBV5-4
TGTGCCAGCAGCCACAGCGGGGGGGCCGACGGGGAGCTGTTTTTT
CASSHSGGADGELFF
>TRBJ2-2|-|few|15|TRBV18
TGTGCCAGCTCACCACCGAGAGGGAACACCGGGGAGCTGTTTTTT
CASSPPRGNTGELFF
>TRBJ2-7|TRBD2|few|14|TRBV15
TGTGCCACCAGCAGAGATAGACTAGCCGGGGAGCAGTACTTC
CATSRDRLAGEQYF
>TRBJ2-1|-|-|19|TRBV19
TGTGCCAGTAGTAGTTTATCCGCCAGCGGAGGAAGCTCCTACAATGAGCAGTTCTTC
CASSSLSASGGSSYNEQFF
>TRBJ2-3|TRBD2|-|15|TRBV5-4
TGTGCCAGCAGCTTGGCCCCCGGGGGGTCAGATACGCAGTATTTT
CASSLAPGGSDTQYF
>TRBJ1-2|-|-|13|TRBV11-2
TGTGCCAGCAGCCCGTTGACTACCTATGGCTACACCTTC
CASSPLTTYGYTF
>TRBJ1-2|TRBD1|-|11|TRBV5-6
TGTGCCAGCAGCCACCCCGGGACAGACCCCTTC
CASSHPGTDPF
>TRBJ2-1|TRBD2|-|16|TRBV7-2
TGTGCCAGCAGCTTAGACCCGGCGGGGGGTTACAATGAGCAGTTCTTC
CASSLDPAGGYNEQFF
>TRBJ2-1|-|-|11|TRBV12-5
TGTGCTAGTGGGGACTGGGCGGAGCAGTTCTTC
CASGDWAEQFF
>TRBJ2-1|TRBD2|-|14|TRBV5-1
TGCGCCAGCTATCTAGCGGGGGTCGTGAATGAGCAGTTCTTC
CASYLAGVVNEQFF
>TRBJ2-5|-|-|18|TRBV19
TGTGCCAGTAGTATGTCGTTATGGGCGGACAGTTTTGGGGAGACCCAGTACTTC
CASSMSLWADSFGETQYF
>TRBJ2-1|-|few|14|TRBV27
TGTGCCAGCAGTTTATCCGACATATACAATGAGCAGTTCTTC
CASSLSDIYNEQFF
>TRBJ2-2|TRBD1|once|15|TRBV19
TGTGCCAGTAGTAAGACAGGGGGCTACACCGGGGAGCTGTTTTTT
CASSKTGGYTGELFF
>TRBJ1-5|TRBD1|-|13|TRBV6-6
TGTGCCAGCAGTGTACAGGGGGGGCAGCCCCAGCATTTT
CASSVQGGQPQHF
>TRBJ2-2|TRBD2|-|17|TRBV19
TGTGCCAGTAGTATAGGGCCCCTAGCGGGAGGGACCGGGGAGCTGTTTTTT
CASSIGPLAGGTGELFF
>TRBJ2-7|-|few|17|TRBV27
TGTGCCAGCAGTTCTCTCATTGGTAGCGGAGAATTCTACGAGCAGTACTTC
CASSSLIGSGEFYEQYF
>TRBJ1-4|-|-|13|TRBV11-2
TGTGCCAGCAGTCAACAGGGTAGGGAAAAACTGTTTTTT
CASSQQGREKLFF
>TRBJ1-1|TRBD1|few|15|TRBV5-5
TGTGCCAGCAGGCGACAGGGAGGAAAGAACACTGAAGCTTTCTTT
CASRRQGGKNTEAFF
>TRBJ2-7|TRBD2|once|16|TRBV11-2
TGTGCCAGCAGCTTAGTGGGTCTAGCGGGAGGGCCCGAGCAGTACTTC
CASSLVGLAGGPEQYF
>TRBJ1-1|-|few|16|TRBV7-8
TGTGCCAGCAGCATTACAAACCGAGGTCTTAACACTGAAGCTTTCTTT
CASSITNRGLNTEAFF
>TRBJ1-2|-|-|15|TRBV4-1
TGCGCCAGCAGCCATTCCAGGACGTTTGCAGACAGCGTCACCTTC
CASSHSRTFADSVTF
>TRBJ1-1|-|-|13|TRBV2
TGTGCCAGCAGCTACGGGGGGGGGACTGAAGCTTTCTTT
CASSYGGGTEAFF
>TRBJ1-5|TRBD1|-|17|TRBV19
TGTGCCAGTAATACGGACAGGGCAACTTATAGCAATCAGCCCCAGCATTTT
CASNTDRATYSNQPQHF
>TRBJ2-1|TRBD1|few|15|TRBV6-5
TGTGCCAGCAGTAAGGGGACAGGGCCAATTAGTGAGCAGTTCTTC
CASSKGTGPISEQFF
>TRBJ2-7|TRBD2|-|15|TRBV9
TGTGCCAGCAGCGTAGATCCTAGCGGGGAGTACGAGCAGTACTTC
CASSVDPSGEYEQYF
>TRBJ1-3|-|-|16|TRBV6-1
TGTGCCAGCAGTGAAGCGCCAGGGTCCTCTGGAAACACCATATATTTT
CASSEAPGSSGNTIYF
>TRBJ2-6|-|-|15|TRBV5-1
TGCGCCAGCGCGGTAGATAAGAGCGGGGCCAACGTCCTGACTTTC
CASAVDKSGANVLTF
>TRBJ1-1|-|-|17|TRBV9
TGTGCCAGCAGCGTAGATCCACTTGGGCAGCCGAACACTGAAGCTTTCTTT
CASSVDPLGQPNTEAFF
>TRBJ2-4|TRBD2|-|13|TRBV30
TGTGCCTGGACCTCCGGGGGGAGGGACATTCAGTACTTC
CAWTSGGRDIQYF
>TRBJ1-3|-|-|18|TRBV6-1
TGTGCCAGCAGTGGAACGGACATCCGGTTGAGCTCTGGAAACACCATATATTTT
CASSGTDIRLSSGNTIYF
>TRBJ1-5|-|-|15|TRBV30
TGTGCCTGGAGTGTTGGGTCAGGGCGGAATCAGCCCCAGCATTTT
CAWSVGSGRNQPQHF
>TRBJ1-2|TRBD1|-|17|TRBV7-9
TGTGCCAGCAGCTTAGATATCGGTGAGGCAGGGGGCTATGGCTACCCCTTC
CASSLDIGEAGGYGYPF
>TRBJ2-7|-|few|11|TRBV14
TGTGCCGGGGAGTGGACTTCCTCAACGTACTTC
CAGEWTSSTYF
>TRBJ1-5|-|-|14|TRBV28
TGTGCCAGCAGTTTCCTCGGGAAAGAAGGGCCCCAGCATTTT
CASSFLGKEGPQHF
>TRBJ1-3|TRBD1|-|14|TRBV4-1
TGCGCCAGCAGCGAAACGACAGGGGAAAGGACCATATATTTT
CASSETTGERTIYF
>TRBJ2-7|-|once|14|TRBV12-5
TGTGCTAGTGGTTTGGGGACAGAAATCGGCGAGCAGTACTTC
CASGLGTEIGEQYF
>TRBJ2-7|TRBD2|-|13|TRBV6-6
TGTGCCAGCAGTCTAGCGGGAGGCTACGAGCAGTACTTC
CASSLAGGYEQYF
>TRBJ2-7|TRBD1|-|14|TRBV27
TGTGCCAGCAGTTTAGGTCAGGGGGCCTACGAGCAGTACTTC
CASSLGQGAYEQYF
>TRBJ2-6|-|-|15|TRBV19
TGTGCCAGTAGTATGCAGGTCTCTGGGGCCAACGTCCTGACTTTC
CASSMQVSGANVLTF